Each of the 21 T cell receptor beta chains below was sequenced from the same sample in a study of molecular identifiers for immune sequencing clone quantification. TCRdb passed the PCR reads through MiXCR, listing each CDR3 protein once. The data show about 510,000 distinct CDR3 sequences, under 30% seen once. Sequencing was done on a sample of naive CD8+ T cells from blood, with Jurkat cell RNA spiked in. Described subset: FACS-sorted CD8+CD4-CCR7+CD45RA+ naive T cells. The receptors were gathered from a human donor in good health. Some libraries in this study had Jurkat cell RNA spiked in.

This clonotype has at least ten counts. The rearrangement joins TRBV29-1 to TRBJ1-2, with TRBD1 matching over 7 bases. After removal of 6 bases from V and 7 bases from J, the junction contained 8 bases not matched to a gene. This CDR3 is built from 12 residues. Germline V lookup: CDR1 SQVTM, CDR2 ANQGSEA. This CDR3 is CSVVGTVGGYTF. CDR3 DNA sequence: TGCAGCGTGGTCGGGACAGTCGGTGGCTACACCTTC.

This clonotype was observed a handful of times. The genes are TRBV11-2 and TRBJ2-1; 7 nucleotides match TRBD2. Germline loops: CDR1 SGHAT, CDR2 FQNNGV. V was clipped by 4 bases and J by 10 bases; unmatched bases: 7. This CDR3 is built from 13 residues. In nucleotides, the CDR3 is TGTGCCAGCAGCTCCCGACTAGCAGAGGAGCAGTTCTTC. This sequence encodes CASSSRLAEEQFF.

The table lists this clonotype with a few counts. The rearrangement uses TRBV5-6 and TRBJ1-2, with D perhaps TRBD1 (5 bases). Looked up from germline, CDR1 is SGHDT and CDR2 is YYEEEE. CDR3 length equals 14 residues. V lost 4 bases and J lost 4, with 14 bases in between. The CDR3 spells CASSLGLPSYGYTF. The CDR3 bases are TGTGCCAGCAGCCTGGGACTCCCGAGCTATGGCTACACCTTC.

This clonotype was observed many times. The chain carries TRBV2 and TRBJ1-2, with D unclear. Trimming pared 3 bases from V and 1 base from J, leaving 9 bases between. Germline V CDR1 and CDR2: SNHLY, FYNNEI. The CDR3 contains 14 residues. For the CDR3, the DNA is TGTGCCAGCAGTGATGGATTATATAACTATGGCTACACCTTC. This translates into CASSDGLYNYGYTF.

This chain links TRBV28 with TRBJ2-7; the match to TRBD2 covers 11 bases. Germline V gene data show CDR1 as MDHEN and CDR2 as SYDVKM. The CDR3 is 16 residues long. The ends lost 6 bases at V and 5 bases at J; junction bases unmatched: 12. CDR3 DNA sequence: TGTGCCAGCAGCCTACCTCCGGGACTAGCGGCTGACGAGCAGTACTTC. It codes for CASSLPPGLAADEQYF.

This clonotype was seen only a few times. The rearrangement links TRBV29-1 to TRBJ2-2; 7 bases fit TRBD2. Per the germline V gene, CDR1 is SQVTM and CDR2 is ANQGSEA. The length of the CDR3 is 13 residues. J gave up 4 bases and V 4 bases, and 3 bases lay outside the gene matches. The CDR3 region is CSVGPGGTGELFF. For the CDR3, the DNA is TGCAGCGTTGGGCCGGGGGGCACCGGGGAGCTGTTTTTT.

This clonotype appeared a few times. This chain connects TRBV13 to TRBJ1-5, with D maybe TRBD1 (5 bases). The CDR3 loop spans 16 amino acids. Germline V CDR1 and CDR2: PRHDT, FYEKMQ (reference sequence). The V end lost 8 bases, the J end lost 2 bases, and 19 bases lay between the germline ends. The CDR3 loop is CASSWGGDSGNQPQHF. For the CDR3, the DNA is TGTGCCAGCTCCTGGGGGGGAGACAGTGGCAATCAGCCCCAGCATTTT.

This clonotype appeared many times. V usage is TRBV7-9 and J usage is TRBJ1-4; a weak D match, TRBD1 (5 bases). V was pared by 0 bases and J by 5 bases, with 16 bases between. The CDR3 is made up of 17 amino acids. CDR1 is SEHNR, CDR2 FQNEAQ, per germline (reference sequence). CDR3 protein: CASSLALPGTTNEKLFF. DNA of the CDR3: TGTGCCAGCAGCTTAGCGCTACCCGGGACCACCAATGAAAAACTGTTTTTT. Based on the CDR3 plus reference TRBV7-9 and TRBJ1-4, the full variable domain is DTGVSQNPRHKITKRGQNVTFRCDPISEHNRLYWYRQTLGQGPEFLTYFQNEAQLEKSRLLSDRFSAERPKGSFSTLEIQRTEQGDSAMYLCASSLALPGTTNEKLFFGSGTQLSVL.

In its sample, this clonotype was seen many times. The chain uses TRBV4-3 and TRBJ1-1, with D possibly being TRBD1 (5 bases). V was trimmed by 3 bases and J by 5 bases, leaving 7 bases between them. In germline, CDR1 is LGHNA, CDR2 YSLEER. The CDR3 is 12 residues long. The CDR3 sequence: CASSHGGTEAFF. In nucleotides, the CDR3 is TGCGCCAGCAGCCATGGGGGGACTGAAGCTTTCTTT.

On this clonotype: At one of its ends the junction is not consistent with the germline gene, which may arise from a read error. This chain joins TRBV7-9 and TRBJ2-6; D tentatively fits TRBD1 or TRBD2 (5 bases each). Germline CDR1 reads SEHNR; CDR2 reads FQNEAQ (reference sequence). There are 17 residues in the CDR3. The CDR3 reads CASSPRIGSSGAHVLTF. Here the CDR3 DNA reads TGTGCCAGCAGCCCCCGTATAGGGAGCTCTGGGGCCCACGTCCTGACTTTC.

On this clonotype: This may be a read error: a much more frequent sequence differs by one nucleotide. J is TRBJ1-1 and V is TRBV12-3 or TRBV12-4; D uncertain. The V end lost 6 bases, the J end lost 3 bases, and 14 bases lay between the germline ends. The CDR3 is 14 residues long. CDR3 in amino acids: CASRFRRQYTEAFF. The CDR3 bases are TGTGCCAGCAGGTTTAGGCGGCAGTACACTGAAGCTTTCTTT.

This clonotype has only a few counts. The chain combines TRBV20-1 with TRBJ2-7; D may correspond to TRBD1 or TRBD2 (5 bases each). V shed 0 bases and J shed 4 bases, with 16 bases lying between them. Germline V gives CDR1 DFQATT, CDR2 SNEGSKA (reference sequence). The CDR3 consists of 15 residues. The CDR3 is CSARDLEGFGYEQYF. CDR3 sequence (DNA): TGCAGTGCTAGAGATCTTGAGGGGTTTGGGTACGAGCAGTACTTC.

The chain employs TRBV2 and TRBJ2-5; 9 nucleotides line up with TRBD1. This CDR3 has 13 amino acids. J gave up 6 bases and V 8 bases, and 7 bases lay outside the gene matches. Germline V gene sequence: CDR1 SNHLY, CDR2 FYNNEI. CDR3 nucleotide sequence: TGTGCCAGCCTTGACAGGGGGAAGCAGACCCAGTACTTC. Translated: CASLDRGKQTQYF.

The V gene is TRBV12-3 or TRBV12-4, the J gene TRBJ2-5; D is undetermined. The V and J ends lost 5 bases and 4 bases respectively, with 8 bases between them. This CDR3 contains 12 residues. The CDR3 nucleotides are TGTGCCAGCAGTCCCGCAGTAGAGACCCAGTACTTC. It is translated as CASSPAVETQYF.

This clonotype showed up just a few times. One end of the junction does not line up with germline, which may come from a read error. The V and J genes are TRBV5-3 and TRBJ2-3; possibly TRBD2 for D (6 bases). TRBV5-3 is designated an ORF whose function remains uncertain. CDR3 size: 15 residues. CDR3 protein: CASSFFGGVTDTQYF. In DNA form, the CDR3 reads TGTGCCAGCAGCTTTTTCGGCGGGGTAACAGATACGCAGTATTTT.

This clonotype was counted at least ten times. Written as DNA, the CDR3 is TGTGCCAGCAGCCAAGCCCCAGGAGTCTACGAGCAGTACTTC. Translated, it gives CASSQAPGVYEQYF. The chain is built from TRBV14 and TRBJ2-7; D not resolved. The CDR3 spans 14 residues. In germline, CDR1 is SGHDN, CDR2 FVKESK. V was trimmed by 1 base and J by 3 bases, leaving 10 bases between them.

This clonotype showed up just a few times. This chain links TRBV29-1 with TRBJ2-3; D is undetermined. V was clipped by 7 bases and J by 5 bases, with 10 bases between them. Germline values: CDR1 SQVTM, CDR2 ANQGSEA. The CDR3 spans 11 residues. This CDR3 reads CSAKDVDTQYF. The CDR3 bases are TGCAGCGCCAAGGACGTAGATACGCAGTATTTT.

With regard to this clonotype: The junction and the germline gene differ at one end; a read error may be behind it. This chain connects TRBV12-3 or TRBV12-4 to TRBJ2-1; D is perhaps TRBD2 (5 bases). This CDR3 contains 13 residues. As DNA, the CDR3 is TGTGCCAGCGGTTTAGGACTGGACAATGAGCAGTTCTTC. As protein: CASGLGLDNEQFF.

As regards this clonotype: One end of the junction is discordant with germline, which a read error may explain. This sequence joins TRBV12-3 or TRBV12-4 and TRBJ2-7; D may be TRBD2 (5 bases). The CDR3 covers 15 residues. This CDR3 is CASCLGLVITYEQYF. The CDR3 coding sequence is TGTGCCAGCTGTTTAGGACTGGTCATCACCTACGAGCAGTACTTC.

This clonotype was detected only a few times. The chain joins TRBV30 to TRBJ2-3; the match to TRBD2 covers 12 bases. Germline V gives CDR1 GTSNPN, CDR2 SVGIG (reference sequence). The CDR3 runs to 14 residues. Germline trimming cut 5 bases from V and 6 bases from J; bases unmatched to any gene: 6. This CDR3 is CAWELAGGLDTQYF. DNA for the CDR3: TGTGCCTGGGAACTAGCGGGGGGTTTGGATACGCAGTATTTT. Using reference TRBV30 and TRBJ2-3 for the parts outside the CDR3, the full variable domain is SQTIHQWPATLVQPVGSPLSLECTVEGTSNPNLYWYRQAAGRGLQLLFYSVGIGQISSEVPQNLSASRPQDRQFILSSKKLLLSDSGFYLCAWELAGGLDTQYFGPGTRLTVL.

V is TRBV28 and J is TRBJ1-4, with TRBD1 matching over 9 bases. CDR1 MDHEN and CDR2 SYDVKM come from the germline V gene. The J segment lost 8 bases and the V segment lost 6 bases, leaving 7 bases of the junction unmatched. The CDR3 is 14 residues long. CDR3 coding DNA: TGTGCCAGCAGCCAACAGGGGGCCTCGGAAAAACTGTTTTTT. Translation: CASSQQGASEKLFF.